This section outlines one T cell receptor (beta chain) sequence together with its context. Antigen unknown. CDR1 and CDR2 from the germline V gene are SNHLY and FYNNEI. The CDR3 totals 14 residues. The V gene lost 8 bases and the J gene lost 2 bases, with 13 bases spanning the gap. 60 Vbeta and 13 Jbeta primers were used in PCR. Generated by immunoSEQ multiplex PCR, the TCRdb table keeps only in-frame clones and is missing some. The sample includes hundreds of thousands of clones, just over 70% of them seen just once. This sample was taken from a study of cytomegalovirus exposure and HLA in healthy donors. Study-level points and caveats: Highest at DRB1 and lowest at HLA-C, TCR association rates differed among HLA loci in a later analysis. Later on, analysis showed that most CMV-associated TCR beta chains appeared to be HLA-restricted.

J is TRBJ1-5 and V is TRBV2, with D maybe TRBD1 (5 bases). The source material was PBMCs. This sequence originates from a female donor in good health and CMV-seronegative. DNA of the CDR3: TGTGCCAGCGGGGGGAGTTTAGGCAATCAGCCCCAGCATTTT. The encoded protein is CASGGSLGNQPQHF.